This TCR beta chain was sequenced for a study of T cell repertoires in cytomegalovirus infection. Turning to the study itself: Through public TCR beta signatures, both CMV infection and matching HLA type were indicated.

TCRdb reprocessed the reads via MiXCR and lists one record per CDR3 protein. The data contain around 710,000 distinct CDR3 sequences, 29% of them singletons. V shed 0 bases and J 5 bases; nucleotides not matched to a gene: 18. Germline lookup yields CDR1 SGHRS and CDR2 YFSETQ. The CDR3 covers 20 residues. Whole-study results and caveats: Identification of carriers of CMV plus the relevant HLA was achieved through cumulative public TCR beta family frequency.

This clonotype was seen at least ten times. Its specificity is not known. Sequenced material: cultured CD8+ T cells from PBMCs, taken from culture after CMV antigen stimulation. The TCR was taken from a human donor in good health (CMV status not recorded). Some clones in this sample may be carry-over from other donors' samples. The V call is TRBV5-1, the J call TRBJ2-1; 9 bases map to TRBD1. The CDR3 coding sequence is TGCGCCAGCAGCTTGGAGGGACAGGGTGAAATCGCCCTTGGGGACAATGAGCAGTTCTTC. Encoded protein: CASSLEGQGEIALGDNEQFF. The entire variable domain, with the rest obtained from reference TRBV5-1 and TRBJ2-1, is as follows: KAGVTQTPRYLIKTRGQQVTLSCSPISGHRSVSWYQQTPGQGLQFLFEYFSETQRNKGNFPGRFSGRQFSNSRSEMNVSTLELGDSALYLCASSLEGQGEIALGDNEQFFGPGTRLTVL.